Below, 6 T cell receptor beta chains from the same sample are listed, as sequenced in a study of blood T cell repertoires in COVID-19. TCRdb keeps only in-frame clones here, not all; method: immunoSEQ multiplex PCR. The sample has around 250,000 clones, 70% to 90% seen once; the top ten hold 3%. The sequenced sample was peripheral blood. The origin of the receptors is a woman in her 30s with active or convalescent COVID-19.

The chain's CDR3 is CASSGRLVGDRAKPQHF. The CDR3 DNA sequence: TGTGCCAGCAGTGGAAGGTTGGTCGGGGATCGTGCGAAGCCCCAGCATTTT. This chain uses TRBV2 with TRBJ1-5; D unresolved. The CDR3 covers 17 residues. Trimming stripped 4 bases from V and 8 bases from J, with 24 bases between. CDR1 SNHLY and CDR2 FYNNEI come from the germline V gene. The full variable domain, its missing parts supplied by reference TRBV2 and TRBJ1-5, is EPEVTQTPSHQVTQMGQEVILRCVPISNHLYFYWYRQILGQKVEFLVSFYNNEISEKSEIFDDQFSVERPDGSNFTLKIRSTKLEDSAMYFCASSGRLVGDRAKPQHFGDGTRLSIL.

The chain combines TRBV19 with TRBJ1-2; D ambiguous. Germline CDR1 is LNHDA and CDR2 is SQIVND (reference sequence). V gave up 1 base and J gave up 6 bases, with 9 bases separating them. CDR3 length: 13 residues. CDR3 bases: TGTGCCAGTAGTATAGGTTCGGGAGATGGCTACACCTTC. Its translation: CASSIGSGDGYTF. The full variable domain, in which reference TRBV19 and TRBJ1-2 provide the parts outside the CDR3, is DGGITQSPKYLFRKEGQNVTLSCEQNLNHDAMYWYRQDPGQGLRLIYYSQIVNDFQKGDIAEGYSVSREKKESFPLTVTSAQKNPTAFYLCASSIGSGDGYTFGSGTRLTVV.

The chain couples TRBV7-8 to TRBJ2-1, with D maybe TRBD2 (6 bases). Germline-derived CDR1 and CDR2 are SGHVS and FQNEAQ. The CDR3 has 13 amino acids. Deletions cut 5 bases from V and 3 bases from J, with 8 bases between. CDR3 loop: CASSQTSYNEQFF. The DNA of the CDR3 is TGTGCCAGCAGCCAGACTAGCTACAATGAGCAGTTCTTC.

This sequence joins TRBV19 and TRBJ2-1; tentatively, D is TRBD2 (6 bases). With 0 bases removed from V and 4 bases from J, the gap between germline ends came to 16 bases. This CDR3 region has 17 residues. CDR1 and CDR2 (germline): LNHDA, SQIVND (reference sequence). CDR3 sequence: CASSIDGAFGGYNEQFF. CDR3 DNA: TGTGCCAGTAGTATAGATGGGGCCTTCGGGGGTTACAATGAGCAGTTCTTC.

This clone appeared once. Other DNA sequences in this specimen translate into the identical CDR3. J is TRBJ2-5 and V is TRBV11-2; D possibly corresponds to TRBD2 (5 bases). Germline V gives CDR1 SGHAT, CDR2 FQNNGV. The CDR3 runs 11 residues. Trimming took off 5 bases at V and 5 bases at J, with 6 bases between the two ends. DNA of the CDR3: TGTGCCAGCAGCCGAGGGGAGACCCAGTACTTC. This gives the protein CASSRGETQYF.

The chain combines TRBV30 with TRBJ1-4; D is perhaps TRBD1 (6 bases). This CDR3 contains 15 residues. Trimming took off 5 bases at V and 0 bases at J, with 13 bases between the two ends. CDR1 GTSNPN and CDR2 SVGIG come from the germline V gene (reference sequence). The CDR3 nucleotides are TGTGCCTGGGTCCAGGGGCTTGCAACTAATGAAAAACTGTTTTTT. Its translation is CAWVQGLATNEKLFF.